Following are 31 T cell receptor beta chains from one sample sequenced in a study of blood T cell repertoires in COVID-19. The protocol was immunoSEQ multiplex PCR, while the TCRdb copy is restricted to in-frame clones and leaves out a portion. The sample includes more than 95,000 clones, approximately 76% of them seen just once. Sequencing was performed on peripheral blood. Every receptor here comes from a woman aged 70 to 79 with acute or convalescent COVID-19.

The chain combines TRBV19 with TRBJ2-1; D is unclear. Germline V CDR1 and CDR2: LNHDA, SQIVND (reference sequence). The CDR3 totals 15 residues. Trimming shortened V by 1 base and J by 6 bases, and 13 bases separated the two germline ends. CDR3 nucleotide sequence: TGTGCCAGTAGTATAGGATCAACTAAGCCCAATGAGCAGTTCTTC. Protein sequence: CASSIGSTKPNEQFF.

This clone was recorded a few times. This chain uses TRBV2 with TRBJ2-1; 8 nucleotides align to TRBD2. The CDR3 loop spans 14 amino acids. The V gene end was trimmed by 4 bases and the J gene end by 4 bases; junction bases not matched to a gene: 3. The germline V gene encodes CDR1 SNHLY and CDR2 FYNNEI. CDR3: CASSVIAGYNEQFF. In DNA, the CDR3 is TGTGCCAGCAGTGTGATAGCGGGGTACAATGAGCAGTTCTTC. The whole variable domain, remainder taken from reference TRBV2 and TRBJ2-1, is EPEVTQTPSHQVTQMGQEVILRCVPISNHLYFYWYRQILGQKVEFLVSFYNNEISEKSEIFDDQFSVERPDGSNFTLKIRSTKLEDSAMYFCASSVIAGYNEQFFGPGTRLTVL.

This chain links TRBV6-5 with TRBJ1-1; no clear D gene. CDR1 and CDR2 (germline): MNHEY, SVGAGI. V shed 6 bases and J shed 1 base, with 12 bases lying between them. This CDR3 has 14 amino acids. The CDR3 DNA reads TGTGCCAGCAGGCCGATTCGGGAGAACACTGAAGCTTTCTTT. This codes for CASRPIRENTEAFF.

The chain joins TRBV14 to TRBJ1-2; D is unclear. V lost 0 bases and J 6 bases, leaving 5 bases between the germline ends. The CDR3 has 12 residues. The V gene's germline CDR1 is SGHDN and CDR2 FVKESK. In nucleotides, the CDR3 is TGTGCCAGCAGCCAAGAGCGGAATGGCTACACCTTC. It encodes CASSQERNGYTF.

The rearrangement joins TRBV15 to TRBJ1-2; D ambiguous. This CDR3 contains 17 residues. V was trimmed by 3 bases and J by 4 bases, leaving 21 bases between them. Per germline, CDR1 LNHNV and CDR2 YYDKDF (reference sequence). CDR3 bases: TGTGCCACCAGCAGTGATCATGGGGAGAGTAGTGTCTATGGCTACACCTTC. It specifies CATSSDHGESSVYGYTF.

This rearrangement joins TRBV30 to TRBJ1-6; D unclear. Per the germline V gene, CDR1 is GTSNPN and CDR2 is SVGIG (reference sequence). The CDR3 is made up of 14 amino acids. V was shortened by 2 bases and J by 5 bases, with 10 bases between the two germline ends. The DNA for the CDR3 is TGTGCCTGGAGTACCGGGAAGGATAATTCACCCCTCCACTTT. Protein product: CAWSTGKDNSPLHF.

In its sample, this clone was seen once. The chain couples TRBV2 to TRBJ1-2, with a weak D call TRBD1 (6 bases). Trimming took off 7 bases at V and 0 bases at J, with 15 bases between the two ends. Per the germline V gene, CDR1 is SNHLY and CDR2 is FYNNEI. The length of the CDR3 is 15 residues. Here the CDR3 DNA reads TGTGCCAGCACCGAGGGGGTCAGAGCTAACTATGGCTACACCTTC. Its protein product is CASTEGVRANYGYTF.

The chain has TRBV24-1 and TRBJ2-1; a possible D gene is TRBD1 (6 bases). V dropped 5 bases and J dropped 5 bases, with 15 bases sitting between them. Germline CDR1 reads KGHDR; CDR2 reads SFDVKD. CDR3 length: 15 amino acids. The CDR3 DNA reads TGTGCCACCAGTGGTGTCGGACAGAGAGACAATGAGCAGTTCTTC. Translating it yields CATSGVGQRDNEQFF.

This clone was detected once. V and J are TRBV19 and TRBJ2-5; 9 nucleotides agree with TRBD2. Germline CDR1 and CDR2: LNHDA and SQIVND (reference sequence). The length of the CDR3 is 15 residues. The ends lost 3 bases at V and 4 bases at J; junction bases unmatched: 6. The CDR3 sequence: CASSMASGVRETQYF. The CDR3 coding sequence is TGTGCCAGTAGTATGGCTAGCGGGGTTCGAGAGACCCAGTACTTC.

V usage is TRBV7-8 and J usage is TRBJ2-7; the match to TRBD1 covers 8 bases. The CDR3 contains 15 residues. The V gene's germline CDR1 is SGHVS and CDR2 FQNEAQ. The V segment lost 3 bases and the J segment 0 bases; nucleotides outside the gene matches: 4. The CDR3 is CASSFGTGVSYEQYF. The CDR3 DNA reads TGTGCCAGCAGCTTCGGGACAGGTGTCTCCTACGAGCAGTACTTC.

The rearrangement uses TRBV14 and TRBJ1-5; D call uncertain. This CDR3 region has 13 residues. V was shortened by 4 bases and J by 7 bases, with 11 bases between the two germline ends. Per germline, CDR1 SGHDN and CDR2 FVKESK. For the CDR3, the DNA is TGTGCCAGCAGCCCACAGATCGGCCAGCCCCAGCATTTT. This sequence encodes CASSPQIGQPQHF.

V and J are TRBV6-5 and TRBJ2-7; possibly TRBD1 for D (6 bases). Germline lookup yields CDR1 MNHEY and CDR2 SVGAGI. The CDR3 contains 13 residues. The V end lost 2 bases, the J end lost 8 bases, and 13 bases lay between the germline ends. The CDR3 loop reads CASSYLQGDQQYF. CDR3 DNA: TGTGCCAGCAGTTACCTACAGGGAGATCAGCAGTACTTC.

This clone has just a few counts. This chain joins TRBV19 and TRBJ1-2, with unresolved D. CDR1 is LNHDA and CDR2 is SQIVND in the germline V gene (reference sequence). This CDR3 has 14 residues. Deletions cut 5 bases from V and 4 bases from J, with 14 bases between. The chain's CDR3 is CASSSTARSYGYTF. DNA for the CDR3: TGTGCCAGTAGTTCCACAGCCCGTTCCTATGGCTACACCTTC.

J is TRBJ1-5 and V is TRBV4-1; possible D gene TRBD1, 5 bases. CDR1 is MGHRA, CDR2 YSYEKL, per germline. CDR3 size: 15 residues. Between the trimmed V and J ends, which lost 4 bases and 3 bases, there was a span of 13 bases. CDR3 amino acids: CASSPSGLINQPQHF. The CDR3 nucleotides are TGCGCCAGCAGCCCCTCAGGGCTGATCAATCAGCCCCAGCATTTT.

The rearrangement joins TRBV19 to TRBJ2-6, with unresolved D. Germline CDR1 LNHDA, CDR2 SQIVND (reference sequence). The V end was cut by 6 bases, the J end by 3 bases, with 3 bases between. The CDR3 has 12 residues. The CDR3 bases are TGTGCCAGTAGCTATGGGGCCAACGTCCTGACTTTC. Its protein is CASSYGANVLTF.

The chain has TRBV10-2 and TRBJ1-1; possible D gene TRBD1, 5 bases. Germline V lookup: CDR1 WSHSY, CDR2 SAAADI. V lost 7 bases to trimming and J lost 0 bases, with 12 bases between them. There are 14 residues in the CDR3. DNA for the CDR3: TGCGCCAGCAAGGTCGGGGGAGTGAACACTGAAGCTTTCTTT. Its translation: CASKVGGVNTEAFF.

V and J are TRBV4-2 and TRBJ2-7; 7 bases map to TRBD2. V trimming: 4 bases; J trimming: 4 bases; junction bases outside the gene matches: 7. The V gene's germline CDR1 is LGHNA and CDR2 YNFKEQ. The CDR3 runs to 14 residues. The CDR3 sequence is CASSPFLSGYEQYF. The CDR3 nucleotides are TGTGCCAGCAGCCCCTTCCTTAGCGGGTACGAGCAGTACTTC.

The chain couples TRBV24-1 to TRBJ2-2; 8 bases line up with TRBD2. Unmatched junction bases numbered 8, after V lost 6 bases and J lost 3 bases. Germline-derived CDR1 and CDR2 are KGHDR and SFDVKD. The CDR3 consists of 16 residues. The CDR3 region has the DNA TGTGCCACCAGTACCGGCCGGGGGGGGTACACCGGGGAGCTGTTTTTT. It specifies CATSTGRGGYTGELFF.

In this sample, this clone turned up a few times. This CDR3 reads CASSEVRGLITEAFF. The CDR3 coding sequence is TGTGCCAGCAGTGAAGTTAGGGGGCTAATCACTGAAGCTTTCTTT. This chain connects TRBV6-4 to TRBJ1-1, with TRBD1 identical over 7 bases. The germline gives CDR1 MRHNA, CDR2 SNTAGT. The CDR3 length is 15 residues. The V gene end was trimmed by 3 bases and the J gene end by 4 bases; junction bases not matched to a gene: 8.

The V call is TRBV18, the J call TRBJ2-1; D remains ambiguous. V was shortened by 6 bases and J by 7 bases, with 13 bases between the two germline ends. This CDR3 has 13 amino acids. Germline lookup yields CDR1 KGHSH and CDR2 LQKENI. This CDR3 is CASSQNPANEQFF. The CDR3 DNA sequence: TGTGCCAGCTCCCAAAATCCCGCGAATGAGCAGTTCTTC.

This chain joins TRBV20-1 and TRBJ2-1, with D unclear. Looked up from germline, CDR1 is DFQATT and CDR2 is SNEGSKA (reference sequence). With 6 bases removed from V and 9 bases from J, the gap between germline ends came to 9 bases. This CDR3 has 10 amino acids. This CDR3 is CSAASTEQFF. As DNA, the CDR3 is TGCAGTGCCGCCAGTACTGAGCAGTTCTTC.

The V call is TRBV12-5, the J call TRBJ2-2, with a possible D match to TRBD1 (6 bases). Germline-derived CDR1 and CDR2 are LGHNT and FRNRAP. The CDR3 runs to 16 residues. The V and J ends lost 6 bases and 0 bases respectively, with 14 bases between them. The CDR3 bases are TGTGCTAGTGGCCTGGGACATCGGACGAACACCGGGGAGCTGTTTTTT. Translation gives CASGLGHRTNTGELFF.

J is TRBJ1-2 and V is TRBV6-5, with no clear D. Trimming took 2 bases from V and 5 from J, leaving 12 bases between them. Germline CDR1 MNHEY, CDR2 SVGAGI. The length of the CDR3 is 14 residues. CDR3 protein: CASSYREAGYGYTF. The CDR3 region has the DNA TGTGCCAGCAGTTACAGGGAGGCTGGATATGGCTACACCTTC.

V is TRBV11-3 and J is TRBJ2-5; possibly TRBD1 for D (6 bases). Germline CDR1 SGHNT, CDR2 YENEEA. Trimming pared 5 bases from V and 5 bases from J, leaving 9 bases between. The CDR3 runs to 12 residues. The CDR3 is CASSDDRETQYF. CDR3 sequence (DNA): TGTGCCAGCAGCGATGACAGGGAGACCCAGTACTTC.

This clone was recorded once. This CDR3 reads CASSLSGTRLYEQYF. Here the CDR3 DNA reads TGTGCCAGCAGTTTATCCGGGACACGCCTCTACGAGCAGTACTTC. The chain carries TRBV27 and TRBJ2-7; D perhaps matches TRBD1 (6 bases). Germline V gene sequence: CDR1 MNHEY, CDR2 SMNVEV (reference sequence). Trimming left V 0 bases short and J 3 bases short, with 12 bases between. This CDR3 is 15 amino acids long.

The V and J genes are TRBV6-1 and TRBJ1-2; no definite D call. Germline values: CDR1 MNHNS, CDR2 SASEGT. The CDR3 has 12 amino acids. V was pared by 6 bases and J by 3 bases, with 8 bases between. The CDR3 DNA sequence: TGTGCCAGCAGCCGGGGAGACTATGGCTACACCTTC. As protein: CASSRGDYGYTF.

This clone was counted only a few times. The chain has TRBV2 and TRBJ2-1, with D possibly TRBD1 on 6 matching bases. The CDR3 is made up of 15 amino acids. V gave up 10 bases and J gave up 4 bases, with 20 bases separating them. Germline V CDR1 and CDR2: SNHLY, FYNNEI. CDR3 region: CATKQQGGEYNEQFF. CDR3 DNA sequence: TGTGCCACCAAACAACAGGGTGGCGAATACAATGAGCAGTTCTTC.

This clone was seen a single time. The rearrangement joins TRBV5-5 to TRBJ1-4, with 7 bases fitting TRBD1. Trimming removed 4 bases from V and 2 bases from J; junction bases left unmatched: 5. CDR3 length: 15 residues. CDR1 is SGHKS, CDR2 YYEKEE, per germline (reference sequence). The CDR3 sequence: CASSEEGATNEKLFF. For the CDR3, the DNA is TGTGCCAGCAGCGAGGAGGGGGCGACTAATGAAAAACTGTTTTTT.

The chain joins TRBV6-5 to TRBJ1-2; no firm D call. The V gene's germline CDR1 is MNHEY and CDR2 SVGAGI. This CDR3 has 12 residues. Trimming stripped 2 bases from V and 8 bases from J, with 9 bases between. CDR3 bases: TGTGCCAGCAGTTACGGAGGGATAGGCTACACCTTC. This codes for CASSYGGIGYTF.

The chain has TRBV7-8 and TRBJ2-4; 10 bases are a match to TRBD1. Trimming removed 4 bases from V and 3 bases from J; junction bases left unmatched: 6. The CDR3 length is 16 residues. Germline V CDR1 and CDR2: SGHVS, FQNEAQ. This CDR3 is CASSSWDRGDKNIQYF. CDR3 bases: TGTGCCAGCAGCTCGTGGGACAGGGGAGACAAAAACATTCAGTACTTC.

V usage is TRBV27 and J usage is TRBJ2-4; 7 positions match TRBD1. The CDR3 sequence is 16 residues long. V was clipped by 3 bases and J by 0 bases; unmatched bases: 5. The germline CDR1 and CDR2 sequences are MNHEY and SMNVEV (reference sequence). In DNA form, the CDR3 reads TGTGCCAGCAGTTTTGGGGACAGTCCAGCCAAAAACATTCAGTACTTC. Its translation is CASSFGDSPAKNIQYF.